Listed here is a single T cell receptor beta chain. Use of 60 Vbeta and 13 Jbeta primers characterized the PCR. Profiled with immunoSEQ multiplex PCR; TCRdb holds only in-frame clones, not every one. The top ten clones hold 25% of a sample with 60,000 to 70,000 clones, less than 75% of them seen once. The data derive from a study of cytomegalovirus exposure and HLA in healthy donors. J was trimmed by 4 bases and V by 1 base; bases with no gene match: 4. The CDR3 runs to 14 residues. Germline-derived CDR1 and CDR2 are GTSNPN and SVGIG (reference sequence). This clonotype was sampled from a man aged 50 to 59 in good health and CMV-seropositive. The V call is TRBV30, the J call TRBJ1-2; 9 bases are shared with TRBD1. Sequencing was performed on PBMCs. In DNA form, the CDR3 reads TGTGCCTGGAGTGCCACAGGGGGCGGCTATGGCTACACCTTC. This codes for CAWSATGGGYGYTF. Drawing the rest from reference TRBV30 and TRBJ1-2, the complete variable domain is SQTIHQWPATLVQPVGSPLSLECTVEGTSNPNLYWYRQAAGRGLQLLFYSVGIGQISSEVPQNLSASRPQDRQFILSSKKLLLSDSGFYLCAWSATGGGYGYTFGSGTRLTVV.